Detailed here is one T cell receptor beta chain. The antigen is undetermined. These data are taken from a study of response to subunit inactivated influenza vaccine. Study conclusions and caveats: Authors suggested that a seasonal influenza vaccination recruits few new T cells each time.

TCRdb itself ran the RT-PCR reads through MiXCR, one entry per CDR3 protein. The sample has about 700,000 distinct CDR3 sequences, around 16% seen once. The germline gives CDR1 SGHKS, CDR2 YYEKEE (reference sequence). The CDR3 totals 11 residues. V gave up 9 bases and J gave up 2 bases, with 9 bases separating them. The sequence came from a man in his forties or fifties who received an inactivated influenza vaccine. The starting material was PBMCs from blood, obtained approximately 12 days after vaccination. The V call is TRBV5-5, the J call TRBJ2-7; D not certain. CDR3 sequence: CAIPQPYEQYF. DNA for the CDR3: TGTGCCATACCTCAGCCCTACGAGCAGTACTTC. Looking up the rest from reference TRBV5-5 and TRBJ2-7 gives the full variable domain: DAGVTQSPTHLIKTRGQQVTLRCSPISGHKSVSWYQQVLGQGPQFIFQYYEKEERGRGNFPDRFSARQFPNYSSELNVNALLLGDSALYLCAIPQPYEQYFGPGTRLTVT.